The clone carrying this T cell receptor beta chain appeared a few times. Its antigen is not known. The sample comes from a study of naive and memory T cell subsets. Overall study results and limits: Naive repertoires, especially CD8, held a few larger clonotypes, possibly memory cells re-expressing CD45RA.

CDR3 size: 17 residues. The ends lost 5 bases at V and 2 bases at J; junction bases unmatched: 11. Germline values: CDR1 LGHDT, CDR2 YNNKEL (reference sequence). Two oligonucleotides, mixed equimolar, formed the beta constant-region primer covering TRBC1 and TRBC2. The ligated cDNA underwent four PCR rounds using SP2 and nested alpha and beta constant-region primers. MiXCR, run by TCRdb on the UMI-ligation and nested PCR reads, gives a single entry per CDR3 protein. The sample shows 120,000 to 150,000 distinct CDR3 sequences, approximately 20% of them seen only once. Source material: naive CD8+ T cells from blood. The rearrangement uses TRBV3-1 and TRBJ2-5, with 10 bases aligning to TRBD2. This receptor was taken from a human donor in good health. CDR3 DNA: TGTGCCAGCAGCGACAAGGCAGCGGGAGGGATACAAGAGACCCAGTACTTC. This encodes CASSDKAAGGIQETQYF.